This T cell receptor (beta chain) was sequenced for a study of T cells in localized non-small cell lung cancer. Libraries were prepared by immunoSEQ multiplex PCR; TCRdb keeps only in-frame clonotypes and omits some of them. The repertoire holds 20,000 to 30,000 clones, with more than 75% as singletons. The sequence was obtained from a male donor at least 60 years old with stage II squamous cell lung carcinoma. The sequencing used peripheral blood, collected before any cancer treatment.

The DNA for the CDR3 is TGCGCCAGCAGCGGGAGGTCTAATTCACCCCTCCACTTT. Translating gives CASSGRSNSPLHF. V usage is TRBV5-1 and J usage is TRBJ1-6; D uncertain. This CDR3 region has 13 residues. Between the trimmed V and J ends, which lost 4 bases and 6 bases, there was a span of 8 bases. The germline V gene has CDR1 SGHRS and CDR2 YFSETQ.